What follows is one T cell receptor beta chain and its context. Here immunoSEQ multiplex PCR was the method, and the copy in TCRdb shows in-frame clones only, minus some. Altogether approximately 54,000 clones are present, around nine tenths being singletons, with the ten largest covering approximately 3.8%. This specimen belongs to a study of OX40 agonist ivuxolimab in advanced cancers. The sequences come from CD4+ or CD8+ T cells sorted from blood, collected in a trial of the OX40 agonist ivuxolimab. This receptor was identified in an adult with an advanced solid tumor such as melanoma, head and neck, liver or kidney cancer.

CDR3 nucleotides: TGCAGCGTTTCTCCCGGGACTAGCGATGCCTACGAGCAGTACTTC. Translating gives CSVSPGTSDAYEQYF. The chain is built from TRBV29-1 and TRBJ2-7; TRBD2 aligns across 10 bases. The CDR3 spans 15 residues. J lost 2 bases, V lost 5 bases, and 9 bases had no gene match. CDR1 and CDR2 (germline): SQVTM, ANQGSEA.